This TCR beta chain comes out of a study of cytomegalovirus exposure and HLA in healthy donors. Study-level findings and limits: Per published reports, the classifier diagnosed cytomegalovirus status with high specificity and sensitivity.

Points on this clone: No antigen is known for it.

Donors counted as nominally healthy when sampled, yet unrecorded immune exposures were likely. The PCR was carried out with 60 Vbeta primers and 13 Jbeta primers. Sequencing used immunoSEQ multiplex PCR; TCRdb keeps in-frame clones, though not all of them. The sample consists of around 90,000 clones, roughly 78% of them appearing once. Germline V CDR1 and CDR2: MNHEY, SVGAGI. The junction had 12 bases not matched to a gene; V was cut back by 7 bases and J by 5 bases. The CDR3 totals 15 residues. The sample was PBMCs. The TCR sequence derives from a man aged 25-45 years in good health and CMV-seronegative. The V and J genes are TRBV6-5 and TRBJ2-7; 9 nucleotides agree with TRBD1. The CDR3 region is CASKESGTGNHEQYF. CDR3 nucleotide sequence: TGTGCCAGCAAAGAATCCGGGACAGGGAACCACGAGCAGTACTTC.